This T cell receptor (beta chain) was recovered during a study of cytomegalovirus exposure and HLA in healthy donors. Regarding the study as a whole: Despite most TCR sequences being rare, some public TCRs occurred in many donors. In an earlier analysis, in under 700 donors, most V segments appeared productive either ~90% or ~30% of the time. Highest at DRB1 and lowest at HLA-C, TCR association rates differed among HLA loci in a later analysis.

Donors in the study were healthy people who gave bone marrow. Details on this clone: Its antigen is currently unknown.

PCR primers comprised 60 Vbeta and 13 Jbeta primers. Clones were read by immunoSEQ multiplex PCR, and TCRdb kept only the in-frame ones, dropping some. The table has about 120,000 clones, 50% to 65% seen once. CDR3 size: 13 residues. V gave up 1 base and J gave up 15 bases; unmatched junction bases: 8. Looked up from germline, CDR1 is SGHTA and CDR2 is FQGTGA. Specimen: PBMCs. The chain is built from TRBV7-3 and TRBJ1-5; 8 positions agree with TRBD1. The sequence derives from a man between 35 and 55 years old in good health and CMV-seropositive. CDR3 sequence reads: CASSLNAGGELHF. CDR3 in DNA: TGTGCCAGCAGCTTAAACGCAGGGGGCGAGTTGCATTTT.